This TCR beta chain derives from a study of CD8 T cells in ankylosing spondylitis. General observations from the study: Reported data indicate significant enrichment of disease-linked clones within matched ankylosing spondylitis synovial fluid. A CD8+ phenotype characterized the disease-linked clones, which were relatively rare in peripheral blood. In synovial fluid and blood from reactive arthritis, some motif variants were previously reported.

On this clonotype: What it binds is not known.

The CDR3 is 13 amino acids. Deletions cut 0 bases from V and 7 bases from J, with 9 bases between. In germline, CDR1 is KGHSH, CDR2 LQKENI. In making TCR beta libraries, quantitative 5'-RACE with molecular barcodes was used. TCRdb ran MiXCR on the 5' RACE reads and lists one entry per CDR3 protein. The sample lists fewer than 250,000 distinct CDR3 sequences; about 11% were seen once. The source of this sequence is a male donor with ankylosing spondylitis or in good health (not recorded which). The specimen sequenced was blood, either unsorted or a sorted T cell fraction (not recorded which). The chain joins TRBV18 to TRBJ1-1; D is uncertain. The chain's CDR3 is CASSPPLGREAFF. The CDR3 DNA reads as TGTGCCAGCTCACCACCTCTCGGTCGTGAAGCTTTCTTT.